The entry below gives a single TCR beta chain sequence along with its context. One end of the junction does not line up with germline, which may come from a read error. This sample is part of a study of shared clonotypes between healthy human individuals. Germline CDR1 is SGHAT and CDR2 is FQNNGV. This CDR3 has 14 amino acids. TCRdb's table, derived via immunoSEQ multiplex PCR, lists solely in-frame clones and lacks some. Of about 2.4 million clones detected, over 85% appear once; the ten largest clones hold 0.36%. Both subsets, CD45RA+ naive and CD45RA-negative memory, were split from the CD4+ cells.

Input material: naive CD4+ T cells from PBMCs. The subset was: CD45RA+ positively selected. V is TRBV11-2 and J is TRBJ1-4; 8 bases are shared with TRBD1. The sequence was obtained from a man between 18 and 35 years old in good health. Some clones in this sample may be carry-over from other donors' samples. The CDR3 here is CASSLDRGNEKLFF. In DNA form, the CDR3 reads TGTGCCAGCAGCCTAGACAGGGGTAATGAAAAACTGTTTTTT.